What follows are 28 T cell receptor beta chains derived from one specimen sequenced in a study of CD8+ T cells in alopecia areata. Reverse transcription of extracted RNA yielded cDNA, which provided the sequencing template. Generated by immunoSEQ multiplex PCR, the TCRdb table keeps only in-frame clones and is missing some. The table lists some 200,000 clones, about 63% of them singletons. Sequences were derived from CD4+ T cells sorted from blood, sampled at week 0. The receptor source for this set is a human donor with alopecia areata.

The gene calls are TRBV6-4 and TRBJ1-2; 7 bases line up with TRBD1. V dropped 2 bases and J dropped 5; count of bases not matched to a gene: 5. The germline CDR1 and CDR2 sequences are MRHNA and SNTAGT. The CDR3 is 14 residues long. CDR3: CASSDPETGYGYTF. As DNA, the CDR3 is TGTGCCAGCAGTGACCCGGAGACAGGGTATGGCTACACCTTC.

This clone appeared a few times. The chain employs TRBV19 and TRBJ1-1; D unclear. V lost 5 bases, J lost 5 bases, and 15 bases lay in between. This CDR3 spans 14 amino acids. The germline V gene has CDR1 LNHDA and CDR2 SQIVND (reference sequence). CDR3 in DNA: TGTGCCAGTAGTTCCTTCGAGGGTGGGACTGAAGCTTTCTTT. Its translation is CASSSFEGGTEAFF.

The chain carries TRBV30 and TRBJ2-7, with unresolved D. Germline CDR1 reads GTSNPN; CDR2 reads SVGIG (reference sequence). Between the trimmed V and J ends, which lost 0 bases and 4 bases, there was a span of 16 bases. This CDR3 comprises 15 residues. The CDR3: CAWSVSVKLGYEQYF. The CDR3 coding sequence is TGTGCCTGGAGTGTATCTGTCAAATTGGGGTACGAGCAGTACTTC. Drawing the rest from reference TRBV30 and TRBJ2-7, the complete variable domain is SQTIHQWPATLVQPVGSPLSLECTVEGTSNPNLYWYRQAAGRGLQLLFYSVGIGQISSEVPQNLSASRPQDRQFILSSKKLLLSDSGFYLCAWSVSVKLGYEQYFGPGTRLTVT.

The chain recombines TRBV28 with TRBJ1-2; TRBD1 might be the D (6 bases). V was pared by 7 bases and J by 5 bases, with 20 bases between. The CDR3 is 15 amino acids. Germline V gene data show CDR1 as MDHEN and CDR2 as SYDVKM. CDR3: CASTSYGGAGYGYTF. DNA of the CDR3: TGTGCCAGCACGTCGTATGGGGGGGCAGGGTATGGCTACACCTTC.

The chain uses TRBV4-1 and TRBJ2-2; TRBD1 aligns across 9 bases. The ends lost 1 base at V and 7 bases at J; junction bases unmatched: 22. This CDR3 has 21 residues. Germline V gives CDR1 MGHRA, CDR2 YSYEKL. CDR3: CASSQGFFRGTGIRFSGELFF. CDR3 nucleotide sequence: TGCGCCAGCAGCCAAGGTTTCTTTCGAGGGACAGGGATCCGGTTTAGCGGGGAGCTGTTTTTT.

This chain links TRBV5-6 with TRBJ2-4; D uncertain. Germline V gene sequence: CDR1 SGHDT, CDR2 YYEEEE. The CDR3 extends over 15 amino acids. With 0 bases removed from V and 0 bases from J, the gap between germline ends came to 7 bases. In nucleotides, the CDR3 is TGTGCCAGCAGCTTGGCCGGCGTAGCCAAAAACATTCAGTACTTC. Protein sequence: CASSLAGVAKNIQYF. Full variable domain (missing parts from reference TRBV5-6 and TRBJ2-4): DAGVTQSPTHLIKTRGQQVTLRCSPKSGHDTVSWYQQALGQGPQFIFQYYEEEERQRGNFPDRFSGHQFPNYSSELNVNALLLGDSALYLCASSLAGVAKNIQYFGAGTRLSVL.

This sequence joins TRBV4-2 and TRBJ1-2; D gene ambiguous. V lost 1 base, J lost 12 bases, and 15 bases lay in between. Germline V CDR1 and CDR2: LGHNA, YNFKEQ. This CDR3 comprises 13 residues. CDR3 DNA sequence: TGTGCCAGCAGCCAAGTCGCAAGTCCGGGCCACACCTTC. Protein sequence: CASSQVASPGHTF.

V is TRBV6-5 and J is TRBJ1-2; D might be TRBD1 (5 bases). The CDR3 totals 15 residues. CDR1 is MNHEY and CDR2 is SVGAGI in the germline V gene. Deletions cut 2 bases from V and 0 bases from J, with 10 bases between. The CDR3 bases are TGTGCCAGCAGTTACCGGGGGAGTCCTAACTATGGCTACACCTTC. This translates into CASSYRGSPNYGYTF.

The chain recombines TRBV15 with TRBJ1-2; D gene unclear. This CDR3 spans 14 amino acids. V was cut by 0 bases and J by 2 bases, with 7 bases left in between. Germline assignment: CDR1 LNHNV and CDR2 YYDKDF (reference sequence). The CDR3 bases are TGTGCCACCAGCAGAGATGCGAGAAACTATGGCTACACCTTC. Amino acids: CATSRDARNYGYTF.

V gene TRBV29-1 combines with J gene TRBJ1-1, with a tentative D call TRBD1 (5 bases). From germline, CDR1 is SQVTM and CDR2 ANQGSEA. The CDR3 sequence is 14 residues long. The V and J ends lost 3 bases and 2 bases respectively, with 13 bases between them. CDR3 coding DNA: TGCAGCGTTGAGCCCAGGGTCTCCAACACTGAAGCTTTCTTT. Translating it yields CSVEPRVSNTEAFF.

CDR3 region: CAWTDQETQYF. The DNA of the CDR3 is TGTGCCTGGACAGACCAAGAGACCCAGTACTTC. The chain carries TRBV30 and TRBJ2-5; no definite D call. Per germline, CDR1 GTSNPN and CDR2 SVGIG (reference sequence). The V end was cut by 4 bases, the J end by 0 bases, with 3 bases between. The CDR3 has 11 residues.

The gene calls are TRBV2 and TRBJ2-3; 9 bases line up with TRBD2. Germline V gene lookup returns CDR1 SNHLY and CDR2 FYNNEI. V lost 3 bases to trimming and J lost 2 bases; unmatched junction nucleotides: 3. CDR3 size: 15 residues. The CDR3 DNA reads TGTGCCAGCAGTGAGACTAGCGGACACACAGATACGCAGTATTTT. Amino acids: CASSETSGHTDTQYF.

The rearrangement joins TRBV6-1 to TRBJ1-2; perhaps TRBD1 as D (5 bases). Per germline, CDR1 MNHNS and CDR2 SASEGT. V lost 7 bases, J lost 8 bases, and 14 bases lay in between. This CDR3 comprises 12 residues. CDR3 sequence reads: CASNVGGTGYTF. As DNA, the CDR3 is TGTGCCAGCAATGTAGGAGGGACCGGCTACACCTTC.

This CDR3 is CASRGVSNEKLFF. The CDR3 DNA sequence: TGTGCCAGTAGGGGGGTATCTAATGAAAAACTGTTTTTT. The V and J genes are TRBV19 and TRBJ1-4, with D perhaps matching TRBD1 (5 bases). Trimming left V 6 bases short and J 3 bases short, with 8 bases between. Germline-derived CDR1 and CDR2 are LNHDA and SQIVND (reference sequence). The CDR3 loop spans 13 amino acids.

This clone turned up a few times. The gene calls are TRBV30 and TRBJ1-1; D possibly corresponds to TRBD1 (5 bases). Deletions cut 0 bases from V and 1 base from J, with 9 bases between. Germline V lookup: CDR1 GTSNPN, CDR2 SVGIG (reference sequence). This CDR3 comprises 14 residues. The CDR3 loop reads CAWSVVGANTEAFF. Here the CDR3 DNA reads TGTGCCTGGAGTGTGGTAGGGGCGAACACTGAAGCTTTCTTT.

The CDR3 sequence: CASSGGQGKYEQYF. DNA for the CDR3: TGTGCCAGCAGCGGAGGACAGGGCAAATACGAGCAGTACTTC. V is TRBV9 and J is TRBJ2-7; the match to TRBD1 covers 8 bases. Trimming cost V 3 bases and J 4 bases; bases outside gene matches: 6. Germline CDR1 and CDR2: SGDLS and YYNGEE. CDR3 length equals 14 residues.

J is TRBJ2-7 and V is TRBV25-1; 8 nucleotides match TRBD1. The V segment lost 4 bases and the J segment 2 bases; nucleotides outside the gene matches: 10. Germline CDR1 is MGHDK and CDR2 is SYGVNS. The CDR3 length is 16 residues. CDR3 sequence: CASSGDRGEITYEQYF. The CDR3 nucleotides read TGTGCCAGCAGTGGAGACAGGGGCGAGATCACCTACGAGCAGTACTTC.

This chain links TRBV15 with TRBJ2-7, with unresolved D. The CDR3 covers 13 residues. The V gene lost 0 bases and the J gene lost 2 bases, with 5 bases spanning the gap. Germline loops: CDR1 LNHNV, CDR2 YYDKDF (reference sequence). The CDR3 here is CATSRDQPYEQYF. Here the CDR3 DNA reads TGTGCCACCAGCAGAGATCAACCCTACGAGCAGTACTTC.

V is TRBV30 and J is TRBJ2-2; D not certain. This CDR3 has 13 amino acids. The germline CDR1 and CDR2 sequences are GTSNPN and SVGIG (reference sequence). V lost 8 bases and J lost 0, with 10 bases in between. The CDR3 reads CAHRPANTGELFF. CDR3 nucleotides: TGTGCCCACAGACCTGCGAACACCGGGGAGCTGTTTTTT.

This chain links TRBV27 with TRBJ1-1; D possibly corresponds to TRBD1 (5 bases). The V end lost 4 bases, the J end lost 1 base, and 10 bases lay between the germline ends. CDR3 length: 14 amino acids. Germline loops: CDR1 MNHEY, CDR2 SMNVEV (reference sequence). CDR3 sequence: CASSSWGENTEAFF. CDR3 DNA sequence: TGTGCCAGCAGTTCTTGGGGGGAGAACACTGAAGCTTTCTTT.

The rearrangement joins TRBV7-6 to TRBJ2-7; the match to TRBD2 covers 11 bases. Germline V gives CDR1 SGHVS, CDR2 FNYEAQ. The CDR3 length is 16 residues. J was trimmed by 3 bases and V by 6 bases; bases with no gene match: 10. The CDR3: CASSSEPGLADYEQYF. Here the CDR3 DNA reads TGTGCCAGCAGTTCAGAACCGGGACTAGCGGACTACGAGCAGTACTTC.

This chain connects TRBV27 to TRBJ1-1; 8 bases align to TRBD1. V trimming: 5 bases; J trimming: 0 bases; junction bases outside the gene matches: 5. CDR1 is MNHEY, CDR2 SMNVEV, per germline (reference sequence). This CDR3 contains 15 residues. CDR3 residues: CASSPRDRMNTEAFF. CDR3 coding DNA: TGTGCCAGCAGTCCTCGGGACAGGATGAACACTGAAGCTTTCTTT.

A few counts support this clone. The chain has TRBV5-1 and TRBJ2-5; a possible D gene is TRBD1 (5 bases). Trimming took 0 bases from V and 5 from J, leaving 11 bases between them. The CDR3 extends over 14 amino acids. From germline, CDR1 is SGHRS and CDR2 YFSETQ. The DNA for the CDR3 is TGCGCCAGCAGCTTGGGTCAGGGCGCGGAGACCCAGTACTTC. It encodes CASSLGQGAETQYF.

CDR3 region: CASSPGRGQLDSNIQYF. Written as DNA, the CDR3 is TGTGCCAGCAGCCCGGGAAGGGGGCAGTTGGACTCAAACATTCAGTACTTC. This chain uses TRBV5-6 with TRBJ2-4, with 7 bases matching TRBD1. CDR1 is SGHDT and CDR2 is YYEEEE in the germline V gene. The CDR3 is 17 residues long. V trimming: 4 bases; J trimming: 6 bases; junction bases outside the gene matches: 16.

The table lists this clone with a count of one. This chain joins TRBV7-3 and TRBJ2-1; 7 bases are shared with TRBD2. This CDR3 has 14 amino acids. V shed 3 bases, J shed 4 bases, and the junction held 3 bases outside the gene matches. The germline V gene has CDR1 SGHTA and CDR2 FQGTGA. CDR3 coding DNA: TGTGCCAGCAGCTTGGCTAGCGGTTACAATGAGCAGTTCTTC. Translating it yields CASSLASGYNEQFF.

The chain joins TRBV7-9 to TRBJ1-6; D gene ambiguous. V dropped 5 bases and J dropped 10 bases, with 9 bases sitting between them. The CDR3 length is 12 residues. In germline, CDR1 is SEHNR, CDR2 FQNEAQ (reference sequence). In DNA form, the CDR3 reads TGTGCCAGCAGCCTAACGGAATCACCCCTCCACTTT. It specifies CASSLTESPLHF.

CDR3 coding DNA: TGTGCCAGCAGTCCCAGCAACTATGGCTACACCTTC. Encoded protein: CASSPSNYGYTF. The chain recombines TRBV28 with TRBJ1-2, with D unclear. The CDR3 extends over 12 amino acids. Germline V gene data show CDR1 as MDHEN and CDR2 as SYDVKM. Trimming stripped 5 bases from V and 2 bases from J, with 6 bases between.

V usage is TRBV30 and J usage is TRBJ1-1; D gene uncertain. The V and J ends lost 1 base and 6 bases respectively, with 15 bases between them. Per the germline V gene, CDR1 is GTSNPN and CDR2 is SVGIG (reference sequence). The CDR3 runs 14 residues. CDR3 in amino acids: CAWSAPSIDAEAFF. In DNA form, the CDR3 reads TGTGCCTGGAGTGCCCCCTCTATCGACGCTGAAGCTTTCTTT.